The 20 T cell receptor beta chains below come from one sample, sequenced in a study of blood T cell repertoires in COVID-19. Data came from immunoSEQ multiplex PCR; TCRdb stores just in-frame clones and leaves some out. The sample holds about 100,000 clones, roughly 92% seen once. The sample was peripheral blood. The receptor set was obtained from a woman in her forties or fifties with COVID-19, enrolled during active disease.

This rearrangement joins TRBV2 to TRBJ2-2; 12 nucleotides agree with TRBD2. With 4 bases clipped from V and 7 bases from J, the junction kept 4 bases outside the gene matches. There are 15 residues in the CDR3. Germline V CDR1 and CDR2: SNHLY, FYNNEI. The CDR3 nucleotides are TGTGCCAGCAGTGTGACTAGCGGGGGAGACGGGGAGCTGTTTTTT. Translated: CASSVTSGGDGELFF.

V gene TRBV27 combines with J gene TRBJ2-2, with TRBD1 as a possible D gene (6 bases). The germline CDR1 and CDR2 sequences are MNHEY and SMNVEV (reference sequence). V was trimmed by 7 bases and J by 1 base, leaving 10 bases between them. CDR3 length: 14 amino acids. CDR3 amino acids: CASTWTENTGELFF. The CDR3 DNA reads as TGTGCCAGCACTTGGACAGAGAACACCGGGGAGCTGTTTTTT.

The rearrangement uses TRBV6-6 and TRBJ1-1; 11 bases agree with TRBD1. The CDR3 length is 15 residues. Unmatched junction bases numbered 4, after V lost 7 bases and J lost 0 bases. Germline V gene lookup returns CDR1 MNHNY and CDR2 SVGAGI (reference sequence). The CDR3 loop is CASTRTGGLNTEAFF. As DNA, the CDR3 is TGTGCCAGCACCAGGACAGGGGGCCTGAACACTGAAGCTTTCTTT.

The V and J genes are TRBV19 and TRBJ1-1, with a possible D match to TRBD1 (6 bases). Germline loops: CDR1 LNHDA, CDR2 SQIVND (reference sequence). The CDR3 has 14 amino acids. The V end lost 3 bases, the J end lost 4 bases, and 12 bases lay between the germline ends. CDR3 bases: TGTGCCAGTAGTATTCACAGGGTTGGCACTGAAGCTTTCTTT. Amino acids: CASSIHRVGTEAFF. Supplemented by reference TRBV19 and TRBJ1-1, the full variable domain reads DGGITQSPKYLFRKEGQNVTLSCEQNLNHDAMYWYRQDPGQGLRLIYYSQIVNDFQKGDIAEGYSVSREKKESFPLTVTSAQKNPTAFYLCASSIHRVGTEAFFGQGTRLTVV.

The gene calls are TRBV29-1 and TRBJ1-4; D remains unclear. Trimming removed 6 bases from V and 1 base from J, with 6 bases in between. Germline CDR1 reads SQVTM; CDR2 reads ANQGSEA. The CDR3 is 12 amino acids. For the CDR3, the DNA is TGCAGCGTGCGGCGAACTAATGAAAAACTGTTTTTT. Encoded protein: CSVRRTNEKLFF.

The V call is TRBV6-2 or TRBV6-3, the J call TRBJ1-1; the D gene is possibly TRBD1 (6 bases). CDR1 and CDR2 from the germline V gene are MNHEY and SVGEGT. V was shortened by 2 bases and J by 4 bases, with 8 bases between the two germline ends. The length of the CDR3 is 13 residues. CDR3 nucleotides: TGTGCCAGCAGTTACAGGGGGGGCACTGAAGCTTTCTTT. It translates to CASSYRGGTEAFF.

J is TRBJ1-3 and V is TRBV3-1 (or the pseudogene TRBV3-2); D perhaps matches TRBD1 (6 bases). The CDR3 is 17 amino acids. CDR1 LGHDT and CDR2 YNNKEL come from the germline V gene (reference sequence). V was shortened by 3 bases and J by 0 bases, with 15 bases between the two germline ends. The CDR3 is CASSQRGGRISGNTIYF. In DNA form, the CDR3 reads TGTGCCAGCAGCCAGAGGGGGGGCCGTATCTCTGGAAACACCATATATTTT.

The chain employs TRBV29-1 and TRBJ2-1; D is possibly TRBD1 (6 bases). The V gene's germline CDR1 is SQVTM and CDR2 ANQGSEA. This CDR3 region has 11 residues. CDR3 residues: CSATPGTKQFF. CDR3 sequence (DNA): TGCAGTGCTACCCCCGGGACAAAGCAGTTCTTC.

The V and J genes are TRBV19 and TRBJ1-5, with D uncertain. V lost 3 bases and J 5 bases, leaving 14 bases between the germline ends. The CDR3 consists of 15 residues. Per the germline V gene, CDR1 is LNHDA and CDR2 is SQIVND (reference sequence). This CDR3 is CASSIARKSHQPQHF. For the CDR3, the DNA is TGTGCCAGTAGTATCGCCAGAAAATCCCATCAGCCCCAGCATTTT.

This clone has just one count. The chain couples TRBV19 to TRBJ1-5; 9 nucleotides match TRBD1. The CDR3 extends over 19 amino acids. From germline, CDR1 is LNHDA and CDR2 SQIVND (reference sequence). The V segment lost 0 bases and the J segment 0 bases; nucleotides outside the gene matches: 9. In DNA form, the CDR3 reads TGTGCCAGTAGTATAGAAGGGACAGGGTTCATCAATAGCAATCAGCCCCAGCATTTT. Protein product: CASSIEGTGFINSNQPQHF. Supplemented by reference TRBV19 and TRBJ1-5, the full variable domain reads DGGITQSPKYLFRKEGQNVTLSCEQNLNHDAMYWYRQDPGQGLRLIYYSQIVNDFQKGDIAEGYSVSREKKESFPLTVTSAQKNPTAFYLCASSIEGTGFINSNQPQHFGDGTRLSIL.

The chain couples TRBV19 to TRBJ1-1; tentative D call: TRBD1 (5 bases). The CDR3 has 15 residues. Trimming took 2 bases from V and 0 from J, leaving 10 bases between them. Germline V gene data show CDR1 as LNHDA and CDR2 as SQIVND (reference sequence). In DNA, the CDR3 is TGTGCCAGTAGTATACGACAGACCATGAACACTGAAGCTTTCTTT. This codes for CASSIRQTMNTEAFF.

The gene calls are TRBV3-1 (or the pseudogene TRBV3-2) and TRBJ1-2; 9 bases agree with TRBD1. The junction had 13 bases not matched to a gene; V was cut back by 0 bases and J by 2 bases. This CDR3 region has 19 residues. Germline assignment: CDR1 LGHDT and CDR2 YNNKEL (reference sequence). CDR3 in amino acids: CASSQDSGGQGEENYGYTF. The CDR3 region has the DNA TGTGCCAGCAGCCAAGATTCAGGGGGACAGGGAGAAGAGAACTATGGCTACACCTTC.

This CDR3 reads CASSIGTGGGNQPQHF. CDR3 sequence (DNA): TGTGCCAGTAGTATAGGGACAGGGGGCGGCAATCAGCCCCAGCATTTT. This chain uses TRBV19 with TRBJ1-5, with TRBD1 matching over 11 bases. The J segment lost 2 bases and the V segment lost 1 base, leaving 1 base of the junction unmatched. Germline CDR1 and CDR2: LNHDA and SQIVND (reference sequence). CDR3 length equals 16 residues.

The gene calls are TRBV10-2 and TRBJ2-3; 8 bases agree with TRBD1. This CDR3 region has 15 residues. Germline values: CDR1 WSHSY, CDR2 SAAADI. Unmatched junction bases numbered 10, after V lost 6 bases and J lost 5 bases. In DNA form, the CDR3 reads TGCGCCAGCAGCCACTCGGGACAGGACCTAGATACGCAGTATTTT. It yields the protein CASSHSGQDLDTQYF.

This CDR3 is CASSLVGTGGPYEQYV. CDR3 DNA: TGTGCCAGCAGCTTGGTTGGGACAGGGGGCCCCTACGAGCAGTACGTC. V is TRBV5-7 and J is TRBJ2-7; 12 bases agree with TRBD1. TRBV5-7 is given ORF status, its function remaining uncertain. The V segment lost 0 bases and the J segment 2 bases; nucleotides outside the gene matches: 3. CDR3 length: 16 residues.

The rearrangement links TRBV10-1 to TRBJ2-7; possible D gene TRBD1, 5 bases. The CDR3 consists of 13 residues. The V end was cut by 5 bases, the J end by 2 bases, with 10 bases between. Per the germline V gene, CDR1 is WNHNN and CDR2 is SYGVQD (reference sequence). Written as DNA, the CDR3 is TGCGCCAGCAGTCAGGGCCCCCCCTACGAGCAGTACGTC. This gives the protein CASSQGPPYEQYV.

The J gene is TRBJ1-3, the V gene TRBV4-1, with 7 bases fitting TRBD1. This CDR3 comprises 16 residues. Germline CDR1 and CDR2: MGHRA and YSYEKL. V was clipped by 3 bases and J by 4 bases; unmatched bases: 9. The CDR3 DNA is TGCGCCAGCAGCCACCCACTACAGGGGAACGGAAACACCATATATTTT. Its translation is CASSHPLQGNGNTIYF.

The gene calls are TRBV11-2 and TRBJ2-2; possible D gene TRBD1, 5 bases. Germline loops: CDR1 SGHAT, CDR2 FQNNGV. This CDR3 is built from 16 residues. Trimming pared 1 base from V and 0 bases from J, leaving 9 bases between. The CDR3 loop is CASSLGGRANTGELFF. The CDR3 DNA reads TGTGCCAGCAGCTTAGGGGGCAGGGCGAACACCGGGGAGCTGTTTTTT.

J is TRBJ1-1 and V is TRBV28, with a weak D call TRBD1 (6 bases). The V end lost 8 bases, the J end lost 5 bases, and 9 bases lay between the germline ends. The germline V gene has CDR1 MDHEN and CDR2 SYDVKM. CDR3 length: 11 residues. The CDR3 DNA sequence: TGTGCCAGCCAGGGGTGGACTGAAGCTTTCTTT. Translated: CASQGWTEAFF. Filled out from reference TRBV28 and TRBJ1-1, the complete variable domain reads DVKVTQSSRYLVKRTGEKVFLECVQDMDHENMFWYRQDPGLGLRLIYFSYDVKMKEKGDIPEGYSVSREKKERFSLILESASTNQTSMYLCASQGWTEAFFGQGTRLTVV.

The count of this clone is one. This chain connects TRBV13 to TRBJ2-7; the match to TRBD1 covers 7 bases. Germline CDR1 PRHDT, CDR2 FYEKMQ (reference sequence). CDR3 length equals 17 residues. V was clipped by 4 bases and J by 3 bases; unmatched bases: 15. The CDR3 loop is CASSSRTGDTTLYEQYF. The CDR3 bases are TGTGCCAGCAGCTCTAGGACAGGCGACACAACTCTCTACGAGCAGTACTTC.